This T cell receptor (beta chain) was sequenced in a study of blood T cell repertoires in COVID-19. About the study: Donors in the United States, Italy and Spain gave samples during acute or convalescent COVID-19.

In the original analysis: By means of reference gene primer amplification, nucleated cell counts were estimated. Measured with immunoSEQ multiplex PCR; TCRdb has only the in-frame clones, and not every one. The DNA was the basis for D and trimming; V, J and clone size are from that table. The sample lists 150,000 to 200,000 clones, under 90% occurring once. The CDR3 runs 13 residues. Per germline, CDR1 PRHDT and CDR2 FYEKMQ (reference sequence). The V and J ends lost 1 base and 5 bases respectively, with 8 bases between them. The chain recombines TRBV13 with TRBJ1-1, with D unresolved. This TCR derives from a man between 60 and 70 years old who had recovered from COVID-19. The sequenced material came from PBMCs or T cells enriched from blood (not recorded which). The CDR3 DNA follows: TGTGCCAGCAGCTTAGAAGGGAGAACTGAAGCTTTCTTT. It yields the protein CASSLEGRTEAFF.